The TCR beta chain described here comes from a study of Graves' ophthalmopathy and Graves' hyperthyroidism. Across the study: Samples of peripheral blood were obtained at initial diagnosis, prior to treatment of any kind.

RNA transcripts served as template for amplifying TCR beta CDR3 sequences. First-round RT-PCR with HTBI primers preceded a second-round multiplex PCR. TCRdb reprocessed the multiplex PCR reads via MiXCR and lists one record per CDR3 protein. The sample carries 200,000 to 250,000 distinct CDR3 sequences, about 32% recorded once. After removal of 6 bases from V and 1 base from J, the junction contained 3 bases not matched to a gene. Germline-derived CDR1 and CDR2 are SGHVS and FQNEAQ. The CDR3 contains 14 residues. The sample holds many counts of this clonotype. The sequencing sample was made of peripheral blood. The V and J genes are TRBV7-8 and TRBJ1-1; 9 nucleotides agree with TRBD1. The sequence came from a man aged 50 to 59 with Graves' ophthalmopathy. DNA of the CDR3: TGTGCCAGCAGGCCGGGACAGGGGAACACTGAAGCTTTCTTT. As protein: CASRPGQGNTEAFF.